The clone carrying this TCR beta chain was seen ten or more times. Its target is not known. It was genomic DNA that served as the template for profiling TCR beta VDJ and CDR3. TCRdb re-analysed the reads in MiXCR, keeping a single row per CDR3 protein. The repertoire holds some 200,000 distinct CDR3 sequences, about half seen once, with just under 20% in the top ten. The data stem from a study of CD8+CD57+ T cells in acquired aplastic anemia. Flow cytometry had shown expanded CD8+CD57+ cells in the patients chosen for sequencing. All participating patients were living with severe acquired aplastic anemia. Study findings and constraints: Patients and controls had CD8+ Simpson's diversity values that were not significantly distinct. It was found that roughly 31 CD8+ CDR3 sequences were shared between patients and controls.

Germline CDR1 reads SNHLY; CDR2 reads FYNNEI. This CDR3 has 16 amino acids. The germline V and J ends were trimmed by 5 bases and 7 bases, with 23 bases remaining between them. V usage is TRBV2 and J usage is TRBJ1-2, with TRBD1 as a possible D gene (5 bases). The receptor was isolated from a human donor with aplastic anemia. The specimen sequenced was sorted CD4+, CD8+, or CD8+CD57+ T cells (not recorded which) from PBMCs. As DNA, the CDR3 is TGTGCCAGCAGTTACCCCTCGGGGGGAGGGGTGGGTGGCTACACCTTC. It yields the protein CASSYPSGGGVGGYTF.